One sample yielded the 5 T cell receptor beta chains listed below, sequenced in a study of human T cells and chemical hapten exposure. MiXCR, run by TCRdb on the RACE reads, gives a single entry per CDR3 protein. The table lists about 76,000 distinct CDR3 sequences, roughly 13% of them singletons. As for time point: patch test 3, about 24 weeks after DPC sensitization. Noted treatment: therapeutic diphenylcyclopropenone sensitization with weekly scalp DPC. The starting material was whole blood, obtained in connection with sensitization to the hapten diphenylcyclopropenone (DPC). The source is a woman aged 45 to 65 with alopecia areata. Some clones in this sample may be carry-over from other donors' samples.

The rearrangement links TRBV20-1 to TRBJ1-1; 7 nucleotides agree with TRBD1. Trimming at V came to 1 base and at J to 2 bases, leaving 4 bases not matched to a gene. CDR3 length: 14 residues. Per the germline V gene, CDR1 is DFQATT and CDR2 is SNEGSKA (reference sequence). CDR3 in DNA: TGCAGTGCTAGAGGGGACAGATCAAACACTGAAGCTTTCTTT. It encodes CSARGDRSNTEAFF.

The chain is built from TRBV19 and TRBJ2-1; 7 nucleotides match TRBD1. The CDR3 is 16 residues long. Germline V CDR1 and CDR2: LNHDA, SQIVND (reference sequence). Trimming at V came to 5 bases and at J to 8 bases, leaving 15 bases not matched to a gene. The chain's CDR3 is CASSYYLAGGSDEQFF. In DNA form, the CDR3 reads TGTGCCAGTAGTTATTATTTGGCAGGGGGTTCGGATGAGCAGTTCTTC.

This clonotype was counted at least ten times. The rearrangement uses TRBV18 and TRBJ2-7; 7 nucleotides match TRBD1. The ends lost 6 bases at V and 5 bases at J; junction bases unmatched: 10. The V gene's germline CDR1 is KGHSH and CDR2 LQKENI. The CDR3 sequence is 14 residues long. The CDR3 spells CASSRQGSIHEQYF. In nucleotides, the CDR3 is TGTGCCAGCTCTCGACAGGGCAGTATCCACGAGCAGTACTTC. The variable domain in full, completed from reference TRBV18 and TRBJ2-7, reads NAGVMQNPRHLVRRRGQEARLRCSPMKGHSHVYWYRQLPEEGLKFMVYLQKENIIDESGMPKERFSAEFPKEGPSILRIQQVVRGDSAAYFCASSRQGSIHEQYFGPGTRLTVT.

This clonotype was observed a few times. V and J are TRBV2 and TRBJ1-5; D is uncertain. Germline V gene data show CDR1 as SNHLY and CDR2 as FYNNEI. Trimming pared 7 bases from V and 1 base from J, leaving 8 bases between. The CDR3 is 13 amino acids. The CDR3 DNA reads as TGTGCCAGCACCGAGTCCAGCAATCAGCCCCAGCATTTT. Translating gives CASTESSNQPQHF.

In its sample, this clonotype was seen a few times. This chain connects TRBV10-2 to TRBJ2-3, with D hard to call. The CDR3 extends over 15 amino acids. V was clipped by 2 bases and J by 2 bases, with 11 bases between them. The germline V gene has CDR1 WSHSY and CDR2 SAAADI. CDR3 protein: CASSETLLTTDTQYF. CDR3 in DNA: TGCGCCAGCAGTGAGACATTACTGACCACAGATACGCAGTATTTT.